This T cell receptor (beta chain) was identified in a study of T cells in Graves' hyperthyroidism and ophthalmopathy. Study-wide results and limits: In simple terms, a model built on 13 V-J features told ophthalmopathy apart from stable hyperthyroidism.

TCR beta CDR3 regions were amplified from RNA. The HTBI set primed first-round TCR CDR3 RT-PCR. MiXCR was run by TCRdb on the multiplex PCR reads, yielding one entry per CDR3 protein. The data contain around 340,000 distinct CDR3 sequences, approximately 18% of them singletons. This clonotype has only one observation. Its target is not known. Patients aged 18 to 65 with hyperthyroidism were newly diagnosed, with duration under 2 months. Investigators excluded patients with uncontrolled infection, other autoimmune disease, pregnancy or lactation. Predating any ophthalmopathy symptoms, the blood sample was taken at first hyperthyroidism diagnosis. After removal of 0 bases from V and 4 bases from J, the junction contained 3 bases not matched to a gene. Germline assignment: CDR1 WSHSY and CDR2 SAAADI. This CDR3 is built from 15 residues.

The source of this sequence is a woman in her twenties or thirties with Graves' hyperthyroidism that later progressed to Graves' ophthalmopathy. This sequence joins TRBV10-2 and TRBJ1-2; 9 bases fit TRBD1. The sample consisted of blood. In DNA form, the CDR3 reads TGCGCCAGCAGTGAGTCGGGACAGGGACGCTATGGCTACACCTTC. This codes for CASSESGQGRYGYTF.